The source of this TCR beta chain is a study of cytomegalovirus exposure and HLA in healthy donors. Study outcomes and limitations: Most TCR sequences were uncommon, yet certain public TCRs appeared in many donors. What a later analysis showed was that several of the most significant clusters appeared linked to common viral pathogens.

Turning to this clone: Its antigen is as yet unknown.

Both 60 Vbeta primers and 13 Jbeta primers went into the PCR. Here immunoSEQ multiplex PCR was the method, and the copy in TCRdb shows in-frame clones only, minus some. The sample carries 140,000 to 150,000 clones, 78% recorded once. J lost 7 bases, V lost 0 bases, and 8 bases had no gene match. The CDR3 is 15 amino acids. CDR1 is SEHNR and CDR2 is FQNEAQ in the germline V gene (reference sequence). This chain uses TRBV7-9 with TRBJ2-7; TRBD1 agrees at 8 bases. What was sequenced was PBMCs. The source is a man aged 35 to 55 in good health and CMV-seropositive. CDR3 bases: TGTGCCAGCAGCTTAGCAGACAGGGGCCGGGGTGAGCAGTACTTC. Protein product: CASSLADRGRGEQYF.